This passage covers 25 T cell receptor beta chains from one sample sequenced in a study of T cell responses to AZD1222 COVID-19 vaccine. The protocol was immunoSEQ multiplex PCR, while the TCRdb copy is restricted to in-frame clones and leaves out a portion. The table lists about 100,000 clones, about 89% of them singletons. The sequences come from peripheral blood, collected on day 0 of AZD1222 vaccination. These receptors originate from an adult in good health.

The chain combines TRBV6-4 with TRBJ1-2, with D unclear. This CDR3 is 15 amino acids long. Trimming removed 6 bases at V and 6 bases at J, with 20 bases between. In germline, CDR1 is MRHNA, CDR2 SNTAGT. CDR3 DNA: TGTGCCAGCAGGGCTAATCCGACCCCGAATCATGGCTACACCTTC. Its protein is CASRANPTPNHGYTF.

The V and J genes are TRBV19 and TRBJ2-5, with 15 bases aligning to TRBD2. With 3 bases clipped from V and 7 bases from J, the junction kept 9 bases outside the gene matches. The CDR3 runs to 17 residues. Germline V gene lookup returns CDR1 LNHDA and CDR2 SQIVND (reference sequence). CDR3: CASSIRTSGGVSGTQYF. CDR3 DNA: TGTGCCAGTAGTATCCGGACTAGCGGGGGGGTCTCTGGGACCCAGTACTTC.

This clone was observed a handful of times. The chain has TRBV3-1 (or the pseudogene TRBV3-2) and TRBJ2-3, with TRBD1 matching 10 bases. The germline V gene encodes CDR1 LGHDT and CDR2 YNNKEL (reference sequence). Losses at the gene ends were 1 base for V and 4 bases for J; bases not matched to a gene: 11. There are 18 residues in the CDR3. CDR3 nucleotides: TGTGCCAGCAGCCAAGTTGTCTCCGGGACAGGGGACGCAGATACGCAGTATTTT. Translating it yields CASSQVVSGTGDADTQYF.

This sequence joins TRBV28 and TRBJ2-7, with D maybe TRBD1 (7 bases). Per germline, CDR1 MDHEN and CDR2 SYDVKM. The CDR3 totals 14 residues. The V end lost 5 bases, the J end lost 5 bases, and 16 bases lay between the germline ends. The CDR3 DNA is TGTGCCAGCAGTCCCCAGGGGGGTGGGGACGAGCAGTACTTC. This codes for CASSPQGGGDEQYF.

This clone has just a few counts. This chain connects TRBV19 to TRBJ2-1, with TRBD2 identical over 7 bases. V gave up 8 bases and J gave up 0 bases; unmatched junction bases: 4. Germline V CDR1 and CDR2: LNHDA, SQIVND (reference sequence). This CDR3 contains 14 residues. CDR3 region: CASGGGSSYNEQFF. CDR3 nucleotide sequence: TGTGCCAGTGGGGGAGGGAGCTCCTACAATGAGCAGTTCTTC.

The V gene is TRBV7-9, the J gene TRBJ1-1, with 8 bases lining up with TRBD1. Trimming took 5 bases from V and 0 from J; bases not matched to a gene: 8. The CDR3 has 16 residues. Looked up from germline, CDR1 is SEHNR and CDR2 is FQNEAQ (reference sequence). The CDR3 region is CASSGSGQGVNTEAFF. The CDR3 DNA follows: TGTGCCAGCAGCGGCTCCGGACAGGGAGTGAACACTGAAGCTTTCTTT.

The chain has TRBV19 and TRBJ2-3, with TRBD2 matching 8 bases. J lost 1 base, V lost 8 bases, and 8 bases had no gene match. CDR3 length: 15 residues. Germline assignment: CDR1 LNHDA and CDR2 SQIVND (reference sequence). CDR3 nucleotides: TGTGCCAGTGGGGGAGGACTAGCCGGCACAGATACGCAGTATTTT. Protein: CASGGGLAGTDTQYF. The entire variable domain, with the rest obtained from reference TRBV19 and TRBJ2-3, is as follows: DGGITQSPKYLFRKEGQNVTLSCEQNLNHDAMYWYRQDPGQGLRLIYYSQIVNDFQKGDIAEGYSVSREKKESFPLTVTSAQKNPTAFYLCASGGGLAGTDTQYFGPGTRLTVL.

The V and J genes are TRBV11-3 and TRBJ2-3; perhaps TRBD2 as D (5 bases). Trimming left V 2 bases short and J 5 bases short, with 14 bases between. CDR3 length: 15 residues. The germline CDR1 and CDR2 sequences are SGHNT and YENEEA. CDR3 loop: CASSLWSGVRDTQYF. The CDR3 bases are TGTGCCAGCAGCTTATGGAGCGGAGTACGAGATACGCAGTATTTT. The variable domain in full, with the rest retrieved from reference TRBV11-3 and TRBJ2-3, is EAGVVQSPRYKIIEKKQPVAFWCNPISGHNTLYWYLQNLGQGPELLIRYENEEAVDDSQLPKDRFSAERLKGVDSTLKIQPAELGDSAVYLCASSLWSGVRDTQYFGPGTRLTVL.

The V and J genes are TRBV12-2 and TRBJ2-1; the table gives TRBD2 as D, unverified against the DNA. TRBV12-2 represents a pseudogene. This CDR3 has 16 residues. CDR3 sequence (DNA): TGTGCAAGTCGCTTAGCTAGCGGGAGCACCTACAATGAGCAGTTCTTC. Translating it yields CASRLASGSTYNEQFF.

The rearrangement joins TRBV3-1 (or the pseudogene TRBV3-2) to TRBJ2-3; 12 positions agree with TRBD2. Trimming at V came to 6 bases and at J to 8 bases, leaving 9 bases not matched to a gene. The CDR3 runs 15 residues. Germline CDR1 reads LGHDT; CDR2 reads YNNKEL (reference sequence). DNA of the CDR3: TGTGCCAGCAGTCAGAGACTAGCGGGAGCGGTTACGCAGTATTTT. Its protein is CASSQRLAGAVTQYF.

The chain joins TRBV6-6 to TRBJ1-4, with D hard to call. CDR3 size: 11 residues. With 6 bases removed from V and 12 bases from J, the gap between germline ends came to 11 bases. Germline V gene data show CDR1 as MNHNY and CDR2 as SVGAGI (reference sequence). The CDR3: CASSIPGELFF. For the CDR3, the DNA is TGTGCCAGCAGCATTCCCGGGGAACTGTTTTTT.

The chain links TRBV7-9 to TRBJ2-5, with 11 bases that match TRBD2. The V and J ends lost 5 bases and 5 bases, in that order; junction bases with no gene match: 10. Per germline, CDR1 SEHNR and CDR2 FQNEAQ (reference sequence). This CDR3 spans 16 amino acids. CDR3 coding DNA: TGTGCCAGCAGCCCCGGAACGACTAGCGGGACCGAGACCCAGTACTTC. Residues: CASSPGTTSGTETQYF. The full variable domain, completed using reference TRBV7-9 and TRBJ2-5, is DTGVSQNPRHKITKRGQNVTFRCDPISEHNRLYWYRQTLGQGPEFLTYFQNEAQLEKSRLLSDRFSAERPKGSFSTLEIQRTEQGDSAMYLCASSPGTTSGTETQYFGPGTRLLVL.

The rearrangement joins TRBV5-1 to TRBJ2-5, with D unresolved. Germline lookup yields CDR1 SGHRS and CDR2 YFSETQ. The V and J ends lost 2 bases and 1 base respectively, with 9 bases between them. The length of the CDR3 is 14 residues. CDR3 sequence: CASSLSAFQETQYF. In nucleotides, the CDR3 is TGCGCCAGCAGCTTATCTGCGTTCCAAGAGACCCAGTACTTC.

The CDR3 DNA reads TGCGCCAGCAGCTTCAGAGGGCAAAGCGATGGCTACACCTTC. Its protein product is CASSFRGQSDGYTF. The gene calls are TRBV5-1 and TRBJ1-2, with D unresolved. Germline assignment: CDR1 SGHRS and CDR2 YFSETQ. Trimming stripped 2 bases from V and 6 bases from J, with 14 bases between. There are 14 residues in the CDR3.

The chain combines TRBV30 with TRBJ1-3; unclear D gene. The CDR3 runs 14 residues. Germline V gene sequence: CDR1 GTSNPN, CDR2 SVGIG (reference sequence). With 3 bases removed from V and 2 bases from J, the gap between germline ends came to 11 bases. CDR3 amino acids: CAWSKSLPGNTIYF. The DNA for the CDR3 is TGTGCCTGGAGCAAGAGCCTCCCTGGAAACACCATATATTTT. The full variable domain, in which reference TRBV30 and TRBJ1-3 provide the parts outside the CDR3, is SQTIHQWPATLVQPVGSPLSLECTVEGTSNPNLYWYRQAAGRGLQLLFYSVGIGQISSEVPQNLSASRPQDRQFILSSKKLLLSDSGFYLCAWSKSLPGNTIYFGEGSWLTVV.

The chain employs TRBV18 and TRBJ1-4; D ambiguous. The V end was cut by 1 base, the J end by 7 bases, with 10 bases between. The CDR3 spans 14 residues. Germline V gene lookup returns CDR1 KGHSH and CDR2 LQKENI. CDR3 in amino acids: CASSPRTAGEKLFF. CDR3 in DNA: TGTGCCAGCTCACCACGTACGGCTGGTGAAAAACTGTTTTTT.

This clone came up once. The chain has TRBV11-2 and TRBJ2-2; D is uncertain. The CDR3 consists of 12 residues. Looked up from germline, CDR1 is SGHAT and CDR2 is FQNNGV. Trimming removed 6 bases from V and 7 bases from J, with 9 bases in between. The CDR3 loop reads CASRLHDGELFF. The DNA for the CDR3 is TGTGCCAGCAGGTTACATGACGGGGAGCTGTTTTTT.

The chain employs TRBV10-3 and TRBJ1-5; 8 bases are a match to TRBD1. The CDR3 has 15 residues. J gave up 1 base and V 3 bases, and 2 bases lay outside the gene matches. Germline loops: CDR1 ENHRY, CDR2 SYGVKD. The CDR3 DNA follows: TGTGCCATCAGTGACAGGGGGCCAAGCAATCAGCCCCAGCATTTT. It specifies CAISDRGPSNQPQHF.

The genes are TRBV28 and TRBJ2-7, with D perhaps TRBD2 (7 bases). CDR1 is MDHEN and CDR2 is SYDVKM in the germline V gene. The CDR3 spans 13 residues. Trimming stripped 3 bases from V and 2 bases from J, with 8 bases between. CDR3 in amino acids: CASSLGGPYEQYF. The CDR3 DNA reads TGTGCCAGCAGTTTGGGGGGGCCCTACGAGCAGTACTTC.

The CDR3 DNA reads as TGCGCCAGCAGCGATAGCGGGGGGGACACAGATACGCAGTATTTT. As protein: CASSDSGGDTDTQYF. This chain uses TRBV5-1 with TRBJ2-3; TRBD2 aligns across 11 bases. Trimming at V came to 4 bases and at J to 2 bases, leaving 3 bases not matched to a gene. The CDR3 loop spans 15 amino acids. Germline values: CDR1 SGHRS, CDR2 YFSETQ.

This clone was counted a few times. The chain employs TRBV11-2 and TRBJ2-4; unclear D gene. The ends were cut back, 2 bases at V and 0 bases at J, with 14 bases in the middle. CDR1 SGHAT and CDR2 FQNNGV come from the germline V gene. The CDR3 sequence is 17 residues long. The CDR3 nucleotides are TGTGCCAGCAGCTTATTCGGGCGGACCCTAGCCAAAAACATTCAGTACTTC. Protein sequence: CASSLFGRTLAKNIQYF.

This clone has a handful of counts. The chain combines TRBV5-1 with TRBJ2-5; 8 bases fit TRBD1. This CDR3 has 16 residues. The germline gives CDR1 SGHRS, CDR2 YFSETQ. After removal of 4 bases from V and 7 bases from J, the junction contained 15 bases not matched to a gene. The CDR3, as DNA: TGCGCCAGCAGCCGACGGACAGGGAGCTCCCCGGGGACCCAGTACTTC. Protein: CASSRRTGSSPGTQYF. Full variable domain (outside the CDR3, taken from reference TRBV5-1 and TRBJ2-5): KAGVTQTPRYLIKTRGQQVTLSCSPISGHRSVSWYQQTPGQGLQFLFEYFSETQRNKGNFPGRFSGRQFSNSRSEMNVSTLELGDSALYLCASSRRTGSSPGTQYFGPGTRLLVL.

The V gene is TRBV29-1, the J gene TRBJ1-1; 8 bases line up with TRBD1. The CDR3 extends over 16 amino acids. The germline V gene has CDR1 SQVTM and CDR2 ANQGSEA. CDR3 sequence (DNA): TGCAGTGCAACGACCAGGGGGCCTACTATGAACACTGAAGCTTTCTTT. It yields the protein CSATTRGPTMNTEAFF.

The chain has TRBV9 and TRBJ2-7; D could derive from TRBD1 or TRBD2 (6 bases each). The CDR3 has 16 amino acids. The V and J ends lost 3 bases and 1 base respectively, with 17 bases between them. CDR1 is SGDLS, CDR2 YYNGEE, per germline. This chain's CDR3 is CASSGGTGAGSYEQYF. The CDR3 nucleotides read TGTGCCAGCAGCGGAGGAACGGGGGCTGGGTCCTACGAGCAGTACTTC.

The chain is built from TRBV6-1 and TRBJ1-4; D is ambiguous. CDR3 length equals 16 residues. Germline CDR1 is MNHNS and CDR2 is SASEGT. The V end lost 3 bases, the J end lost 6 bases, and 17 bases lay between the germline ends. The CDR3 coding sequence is TGTGCCAGCAGTGACCCTAGGCGGTGGCAGGATGAAAAACTGTTTTTT. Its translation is CASSDPRRWQDEKLFF.